This T cell receptor beta chain was retrieved from a study of blood T cell repertoires in COVID-19. About the study: The cDNA or gDNA used as material had been derived from T cells, B-cell-depleted T cells, or PBMCs.

Authors' data handling: Amplified reference gene primers provided the basis for estimating nucleated cell counts. This table comes from immunoSEQ multiplex PCR, and its TCRdb copy is limited to in-frame clones, with some not included. The DNA was the basis for D and trimming; V, J and clone size are from that table. The repertoire holds roughly 120,000 clones, with about 85% as singletons. The CDR3 is made up of 18 amino acids. Germline CDR1 reads SEHNR; CDR2 reads FQNEAQ (reference sequence). The V end lost 1 base, the J end lost 0 bases, and 16 bases lay between the germline ends. The TCR sequence derives from a woman aged 80 or over with COVID-19, enrolled during active disease. Sequencing was performed on peripheral blood. The chain couples TRBV7-9 to TRBJ2-1; D not resolved. The DNA for the CDR3 is TGTGCCAGCAGCTTAGGACAATACAGCCGCCGCTCCTACAATGAGCAGTTCTTC. Protein product: CASSLGQYSRRSYNEQFF.